This T cell receptor (beta chain) was sequenced in a study of regulatory T cells in long-lasting Graves disease. Study results and caveats: With a small sample size, accuracy may have been reduced.

This clonotype has more than one count but fewer than ten. What it binds is unknown. The time point denotes: persistent/refractory GD, antithyroid drugs over 5 years with positive TRAb. From PBMCs, RNA was extracted and then used to make the TCR library. Arm-PCR of CDR3 regions and iRepertoire HTBI primers were the basis on which TCR beta libraries were built. MiXCR, run by TCRdb on the multiplex PCR reads, gives a single entry per CDR3 protein. The sample carries about 300,000 distinct CDR3 sequences, approximately 20% recorded once. Sequencing was performed on peripheral blood mononuclear cells (PBMCs), taken when the disease was refractory, from a patient treated with antithyroid drugs. The receptor comes from a female donor with Graves disease.

The CDR3 region is CSVGHLTDTQYF. The CDR3 bases are TGCAGCGTTGGCCATCTCACAGATACGCAGTATTTT. The rearrangement joins TRBV29-1 to TRBJ2-3; no firm D call. The CDR3 consists of 12 residues. V lost 4 bases, J lost 2 bases, and 7 bases lay in between. The V gene's germline CDR1 is SQVTM and CDR2 ANQGSEA.